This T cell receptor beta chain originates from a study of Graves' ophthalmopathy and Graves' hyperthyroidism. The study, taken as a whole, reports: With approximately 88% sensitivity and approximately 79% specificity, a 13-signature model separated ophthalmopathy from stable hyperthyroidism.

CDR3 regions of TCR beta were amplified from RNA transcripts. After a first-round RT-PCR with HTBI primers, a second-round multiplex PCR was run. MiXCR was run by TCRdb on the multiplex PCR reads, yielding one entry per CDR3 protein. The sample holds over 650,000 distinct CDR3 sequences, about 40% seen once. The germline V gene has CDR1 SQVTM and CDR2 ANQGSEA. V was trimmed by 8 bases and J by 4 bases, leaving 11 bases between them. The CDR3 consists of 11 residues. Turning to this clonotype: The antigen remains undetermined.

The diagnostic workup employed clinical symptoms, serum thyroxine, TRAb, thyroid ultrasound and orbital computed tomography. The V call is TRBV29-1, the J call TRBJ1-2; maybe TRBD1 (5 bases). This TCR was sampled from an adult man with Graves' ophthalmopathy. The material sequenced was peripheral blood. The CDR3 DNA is TGCAGCCAAGCCGGGGCCTATGGCTACACCTTC. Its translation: CSQAGAYGYTF. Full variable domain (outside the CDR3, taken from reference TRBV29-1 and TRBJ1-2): SAVISQKPSRDICQRGTSLTIQCQVDSQVTMMFWYRQQPGQSLTLIATANQGSEATYESGFVIDKFPISRPNLTFSTLTVSNMSPEDSSIYLCSQAGAYGYTFGSGTRLTVV.